This entry lists 4 T cell receptor beta chains sequenced from one sample in a study of blood T cell repertoires in COVID-19. Repertoires were generated with immunoSEQ multiplex PCR, while TCRdb's copy carries only in-frame clones and drops some. The data show 300,000 to 400,000 clones, with 88% seen just once and approximately 1% held by the top ten. The sequencing input was PBMCs or T cells enriched from blood (not recorded which). The receptors shown here come from a woman in her twenties or thirties with acute COVID-19.

This clone has a handful of counts. The genes are TRBV2 and TRBJ2-1; 10 bases agree with TRBD1. CDR3 size: 15 residues. In germline, CDR1 is SNHLY, CDR2 FYNNEI. The J segment lost 8 bases and the V segment lost 2 bases, leaving 6 bases of the junction unmatched. CDR3 sequence: CASSETGQGLDEQFF. CDR3 bases: TGTGCCAGCAGTGAAACGGGACAGGGGCTCGATGAGCAGTTCTTC.

This clone was observed once. The chain carries TRBV5-6 and TRBJ1-3; D not resolved. In germline, CDR1 is SGHDT, CDR2 YYEEEE. Trimming removed 0 bases from V and 4 bases from J, with 8 bases in between. The CDR3 consists of 14 residues. The CDR3 region is CASSLGRRGNTIYF. CDR3 nucleotide sequence: TGTGCCAGCAGCTTGGGACGGAGAGGAAACACCATATATTTT.

CDR3 nucleotides: TGTGCCATCAGAAACAGGGGGGGTGACACTGAAGCTTTCTTT. Its translation: CAIRNRGGDTEAFF. This chain connects TRBV10-3 to TRBJ1-1; 8 bases match TRBD1. After removal of 6 bases from V and 3 bases from J, the junction contained 6 bases not matched to a gene. The CDR3 has 14 amino acids. Germline values: CDR1 ENHRY, CDR2 SYGVKD.

The rearrangement joins TRBV12-1 to TRBJ2-7; the table assigns TRBD2, which was not confirmed against the DNA. TRBV12-1 is given as a pseudogene. The CDR3 runs 15 residues. The CDR3 bases are TGTGCCAGCAGCTGCACGGGACTGGGAGTAGACGAGCAGTACTTC. This sequence encodes CASSCTGLGVDEQYF.